The 25 T cell receptor beta chains given below trace back to one sample, sequenced in a study of T cell responses to AZD1222 COVID-19 vaccine. Libraries were prepared by immunoSEQ multiplex PCR; TCRdb keeps only in-frame clonotypes and omits some of them. This table has tens of thousands of clones, around 87% appearing once. This sample comprised peripheral blood, obtained on day 0 of AZD1222 vaccination. The receptors shown here come from an adult in good health.

The chain carries TRBV2 and TRBJ2-3, with no clear D. The germline V gene encodes CDR1 SNHLY and CDR2 FYNNEI. The CDR3 has 11 residues. The germline V and J ends were trimmed by 6 bases and 3 bases, with 4 bases remaining between them. This CDR3 is CASSATDTQYF. CDR3 coding DNA: TGTGCCAGCAGCGCGACAGATACGCAGTATTTT. The full variable domain, its missing parts supplied by reference TRBV2 and TRBJ2-3, is EPEVTQTPSHQVTQMGQEVILRCVPISNHLYFYWYRQILGQKVEFLVSFYNNEISEKSEIFDDQFSVERPDGSNFTLKIRSTKLEDSAMYFCASSATDTQYFGPGTRLTVL.

The genes are TRBV9 and TRBJ2-1; weak D call: TRBD1 (6 bases). V dropped 4 bases and J dropped 1 base, with 12 bases sitting between them. Germline CDR1 and CDR2: SGDLS and YYNGEE. The CDR3 loop spans 15 amino acids. CDR3 DNA sequence: TGTGCCAGCAGCCCTGGGGGCGCGTCCTACAATGAGCAGTTCTTC. It codes for CASSPGGASYNEQFF.

This clone appeared a few times. V usage is TRBV30 and J usage is TRBJ1-1; TRBD1 matches at 8 bases. Germline assignment: CDR1 GTSNPN and CDR2 SVGIG (reference sequence). This CDR3 is 12 amino acids long. The V segment lost 4 bases and the J segment 6 bases; nucleotides outside the gene matches: 4. CDR3 sequence (DNA): TGTGCCTGGAATCCGACAGGGGCTGAAGCTTTCTTT. This encodes CAWNPTGAEAFF.

This clone was observed a few times. The chain is built from TRBV5-1 and TRBJ2-2; tentatively, D is TRBD1 (6 bases). Germline V gene lookup returns CDR1 SGHRS and CDR2 YFSETQ. The CDR3 has 16 residues. Trimming removed 3 bases at V and 3 bases at J, with 15 bases between. The DNA of the CDR3 is TGCGCCAGCAGCTGGACGGACAGCTGGGACACCGGGGAGCTGTTTTTT. Encoded protein: CASSWTDSWDTGELFF.

This chain connects TRBV5-1 to TRBJ2-2; D is perhaps TRBD2 (5 bases). The V and J ends lost 0 bases and 5 bases respectively, with 11 bases between them. This CDR3 spans 15 amino acids. CDR1 is SGHRS, CDR2 YFSETQ, per germline. The CDR3, as DNA: TGCGCCAGCAGCTTGGCCCCGGGGATTACCGGGGAGCTGTTTTTT. Amino acids: CASSLAPGITGELFF.

The chain links TRBV28 to TRBJ1-1; D is uncertain. CDR1 and CDR2 (germline): MDHEN, SYDVKM. The V end lost 8 bases, the J end lost 3 bases, and 13 bases lay between the germline ends. The CDR3 contains 13 residues. The CDR3 DNA is TGTGCCAGCGGCCGACCACCTGACACTGAAGCTTTCTTT. It specifies CASGRPPDTEAFF.

The chain joins TRBV6-5 to TRBJ1-5; D perhaps matches TRBD1 (6 bases). V was trimmed by 6 bases and J by 7 bases, leaving 16 bases between them. Germline V gene sequence: CDR1 MNHEY, CDR2 SVGAGI. This CDR3 has 14 residues. The CDR3 region is CASSMGGAGQPQHF. DNA of the CDR3: TGTGCCAGCAGCATGGGGGGCGCTGGACAGCCCCAGCATTTT.

The J gene is TRBJ2-7, the V gene TRBV3-1 (or the pseudogene TRBV3-2); D is unresolved. From germline, CDR1 is LGHDT and CDR2 YNNKEL (reference sequence). V shed 2 bases and J shed 5 bases, with 4 bases lying between them. This CDR3 spans 11 amino acids. The CDR3 nucleotides read TGTGCCAGCAGCCAACTCCACGAGCAGTACTTC. Translated, it gives CASSQLHEQYF.

The V gene is TRBV9, the J gene TRBJ2-1, with 9 nucleotides matching TRBD2. This CDR3 spans 16 amino acids. CDR1 is SGDLS, CDR2 YYNGEE, per germline. V trimming: 0 bases; J trimming: 8 bases; junction bases outside the gene matches: 9. CDR3 DNA: TGTGCCAGCAGCGTAGGCCTGGCGGGGGGGCGTGATGAGCAGTTCTTC. Encoded protein: CASSVGLAGGRDEQFF.

The rearrangement joins TRBV7-3 to TRBJ2-1, with 9 bases aligning to TRBD1. With V trimmed by 6 bases and J by 9 bases, 9 bases remained unmatched. This CDR3 has 14 amino acids. Germline-derived CDR1 and CDR2 are SGHTA and FQGTGA. The DNA of the CDR3 is TGTGCCAGCAGTACGGGACAGGGAACGGGTGAGCAGTTCTTC. Translating it yields CASSTGQGTGEQFF.

The chain carries TRBV5-1 and TRBJ1-1; D not resolved. Trimming stripped 0 bases from V and 6 bases from J, with 12 bases between. The CDR3 sequence is 14 residues long. The germline CDR1 and CDR2 sequences are SGHRS and YFSETQ. This CDR3 reads CASSLDRVIAEAFF. The CDR3 nucleotides read TGCGCCAGCAGCTTGGATCGGGTTATCGCTGAAGCTTTCTTT.

The V and J genes are TRBV4-2 and TRBJ2-5; 11 bases agree with TRBD2. The CDR3 contains 14 residues. Germline CDR1 is LGHNA and CDR2 is YNFKEQ. The J segment lost 5 bases and the V segment lost 1 base, leaving 0 bases of the junction unmatched. The CDR3 reads CASSQGLAGETQYF. The CDR3 nucleotides read TGTGCCAGCAGCCAAGGACTAGCGGGGGAGACCCAGTACTTC.

This rearrangement joins TRBV29-1 to TRBJ2-3; the D call may be TRBD1 or TRBD2 (6 bases each). Germline loops: CDR1 SQVTM, CDR2 ANQGSEA. The CDR3 totals 14 residues. V dropped 7 bases and J dropped 5 bases, with 19 bases sitting between them. The CDR3 region has the DNA TGCAGCGCCCAGAAGGGGGGCGCCAGAGATACGCAGTATTTT. Its translation is CSAQKGGARDTQYF.

The chain has TRBV5-1 and TRBJ2-3; D might be TRBD1 (5 bases). CDR1 SGHRS and CDR2 YFSETQ come from the germline V gene. The CDR3 loop spans 13 amino acids. V lost 5 bases to trimming and J lost 3 bases, with 10 bases between them. CDR3 in amino acids: CASSLRQTDTQYF. The CDR3 DNA is TGCGCCAGCAGTTTAAGACAGACAGATACGCAGTATTTT.

This sequence joins TRBV7-9 and TRBJ1-1; D ambiguous. Trimming pared 4 bases from V and 5 bases from J, leaving 14 bases between. CDR3 length: 14 residues. Germline assignment: CDR1 SEHNR and CDR2 FQNEAQ (reference sequence). In nucleotides, the CDR3 is TGTGCCAGCAGCTGGGAGGGTCTAGGGACTGAAGCTTTCTTT. This gives the protein CASSWEGLGTEAFF.

This clone was detected only once. This chain connects TRBV7-2 to TRBJ1-1, with D unresolved. CDR3 length: 13 amino acids. The ends were cut back, 2 bases at V and 5 bases at J, with 9 bases in the middle. The germline V gene has CDR1 SGHTA and CDR2 FQGNSA. Here the CDR3 DNA reads TGTGCCAGCAGCTTATGGGTCGATACTGAAGCTTTCTTT. As protein: CASSLWVDTEAFF.

The chain recombines TRBV6-2 or TRBV6-3 with TRBJ1-1; TRBD1 aligns across 7 bases. V gave up 0 bases and J gave up 0 bases; unmatched junction bases: 4. CDR1 is MNHEY, CDR2 SVGEGT, per germline. There are 16 residues in the CDR3. Written as DNA, the CDR3 is TGTGCCAGCAGTTACTCGGGACAGACCATGAACACTGAAGCTTTCTTT. Its protein is CASSYSGQTMNTEAFF.

This chain connects TRBV27 to TRBJ2-7; 7 bases line up with TRBD1. The CDR3 runs 14 residues. Germline lookup yields CDR1 MNHEY and CDR2 SMNVEV (reference sequence). With 8 bases clipped from V and 0 bases from J, the junction kept 7 bases outside the gene matches. In DNA form, the CDR3 reads TGTGCCAGCCGAAATCGGACAGGCTCCTACGAGCAGTACTTC. This gives the protein CASRNRTGSYEQYF.

The chain employs TRBV6-6 and TRBJ1-1; D is possibly TRBD1 (6 bases). In germline, CDR1 is MNHNY, CDR2 SVGAGI (reference sequence). This CDR3 region has 14 residues. V lost 0 bases to trimming and J lost 2 bases, with 7 bases between them. CDR3 sequence: CASSYSDRNTEAFF. The DNA of the CDR3 is TGTGCCAGCAGTTACTCGGACAGAAACACTGAAGCTTTCTTT.

This clone was observed once. This chain uses TRBV7-8 with TRBJ1-3, with D perhaps TRBD1 (5 bases). V was cut by 5 bases and J by 0 bases, with 14 bases left in between. The CDR3 length is 16 residues. Germline CDR1 SGHVS, CDR2 FQNEAQ. This chain's CDR3 is CASSPSRDRSGNTIYF. The CDR3 nucleotides read TGTGCCAGCAGCCCCTCCAGGGATCGCTCTGGAAACACCATATATTTT.

V usage is TRBV20-1 and J usage is TRBJ2-3; D is unclear. V shed 2 bases and J shed 2 bases, with 2 bases lying between them. CDR3 size: 11 residues. Germline V gene data show CDR1 as DFQATT and CDR2 as SNEGSKA (reference sequence). The CDR3 DNA reads TGCAGTGCTAGAATCACAGATACGCAGTATTTT. It encodes CSARITDTQYF.

This clone was recorded a few times. The chain's CDR3 is CASSPKAGLDNEQFF. The CDR3 DNA is TGCGCCAGCAGCCCTAAAGCGGGGCTAGACAATGAGCAGTTCTTC. The gene calls are TRBV5-1 and TRBJ2-1; TRBD2 matches 7 bases. Germline trimming cut 4 bases from V and 5 bases from J; bases unmatched to any gene: 9. The CDR3 sequence is 15 residues long. Germline assignment: CDR1 SGHRS and CDR2 YFSETQ.

The chain has TRBV7-9 and TRBJ2-2, with D maybe TRBD1 (6 bases). Germline V gene lookup returns CDR1 SEHNR and CDR2 FQNEAQ (reference sequence). V was trimmed by 2 bases and J by 4 bases, leaving 14 bases between them. The length of the CDR3 is 16 residues. This chain's CDR3 is CASSLPRQVFTGELFF. As DNA, the CDR3 is TGTGCCAGCAGCTTACCGAGACAGGTGTTCACCGGGGAGCTGTTTTTT.

The chain employs TRBV5-1 and TRBJ2-7; no reliable D call. Germline values: CDR1 SGHRS, CDR2 YFSETQ. The V end lost 1 base, the J end lost 7 bases, and 6 bases lay between the germline ends. The CDR3 consists of 11 residues. The CDR3: CASSLMEEQYF. The CDR3, as DNA: TGCGCCAGCAGCTTGATGGAAGAGCAGTACTTC.

The chain employs TRBV18 and TRBJ1-4; 7 positions match TRBD1. Germline V lookup: CDR1 KGHSH, CDR2 LQKENI. V was pared by 9 bases and J by 3 bases, with 4 bases of the junction left unmatched. This CDR3 has 13 amino acids. CDR3 amino acids: CASFDRANEKLFF. For the CDR3, the DNA is TGTGCCAGTTTCGACAGGGCTAATGAAAAACTGTTTTTT.